These T cell receptor beta chains were read from a single sample in a study of blood T cells in healthy people across ages. TCRdb reprocessed the 5' RACE reads with MiXCR, giving one entry per CDR3 protein. The data show approximately 680,000 distinct CDR3 sequences, about 34% seen once. The sequenced sample was blood. These receptors were collected from a woman of 80 years or more in good health. CDR3s leave out the opening cysteine and the closing phenylalanine or tryptophan. D genes are given only for firm matches. Size values are once, few and many counts, or a class for expanded clones, and some rows have none.

clone size | CDR3 length | J gene | D gene | V gene | CDR3 protein
- | 11 | TRBJ1-5 | - | TRBV20-1 | SAAWGGNQPQH
many | 11 | TRBJ2-7 | - | TRBV5-1 | ASSLELVGEQY
few | 12 | TRBJ1-2 | TRBD1 | TRBV15 | ATSRAGTDYGYT
many | 10 | TRBJ2-5 | TRBD1 | TRBV28 | ASSGQKETQY
- | 18 | TRBJ2-1 | TRBD2 | TRBV4-3 | ASSQDLASGRIGPYNEQF
- | 13 | TRBJ2-6 | - | TRBV3-1 | ASSQRTAGANVRT
many | 10 | TRBJ2-1 | - | TRBV20-1 | SALGQFYEQF
- | 11 | TRBJ2-1 | - | TRBV27 | VSSLFASNEQF
few | 13 | TRBJ1-3 | - | TRBV7-9 | ASSLGGLTGNTIY
many | 11 | TRBJ2-6 | - | TRBV6-2/TRBV6-3 | ASRDPGANVLT
- | 15 | TRBJ2-1 | TRBD2 | TRBV20-1 | SARDLASGSSYNEQF
many | 13 | TRBJ2-3 | TRBD2 | TRBV11-2 | ASSFGRGGPDTQY
few | 15 | TRBJ2-7 | - | TRBV4-3 | ASSQARGLWDYNEQY